Listed below are T cell receptor beta chains from one sample, sequenced in a study of regulatory T cells in long-lasting Graves disease. TCRdb processed the multiplex PCR reads anew with MiXCR; each CDR3 protein has one entry. The table shows approximately 470,000 distinct CDR3 sequences, with around 15% occurring only once. These records were also assigned to another study, of T cells in Graves' hyperthyroidism and ophthalmopathy.

The specimen comprised peripheral blood mononuclear cells (PBMCs), sampled at new diagnosis, from a patient treated with antithyroid drugs. All receptors derive from a man in his forties with Graves disease. Both conserved end residues are part of each CDR3. D genes are given only for firm matches. Clone size is given for some rows only: seen once, a few or many times, or a class if the clone is expanded.

V gene,clone size,D gene,J gene,CDR3 length,CDR3 DNA,CDR3 protein
TRBV18,many,-,TRBJ2-5,13,TGTGCCAGCTCACCACCCCAACAAGAGACCCAGTACTTC,CASSPPQQETQYF
TRBV5-1,once,-,TRBJ2-1,17,TGCGCCAGCAGCTTGGCCTTAAGCCGGGCTAGCTTGAGTGAGCAGTTCTTC,CASSLALSRASLSEQFF
TRBV10-1,many,TRBD1,TRBJ2-7,17,TGCGCCAGGTTTAAAAAATCGAGGACAGGGAAATCCTACGAGCAGTACTTC,CARFKKSRTGKSYEQYF
TRBV28,many,-,TRBJ1-1,14,TGTGCCAGCAGGAGGGTTCGAGTGAACACTGAAGCTTTCTTT,CASRRVRVNTEAFF
TRBV27,many,TRBD2,TRBJ2-3,15,TGTGCCAGCAGTTTAGTTAGCGGGAGGGGCGATACGCAGTATTTT,CASSLVSGRGDTQYF
TRBV30,-,-,TRBJ1-2,10,TGTGCCTGGAGGGACGGACAGCTAATCTTC,CAWRDGQLIF
TRBV29-1,few,-,TRBJ1-2,13,TGCAGCGTTGGCGACAGGCCTCCTTATGGCTACACCTTC,CSVGDRPPYGYTF
TRBV28,many,TRBD1,TRBJ1-2,14,TGTGCCAGCAGTTTCGGCAGGGGGAACTATGGCTACACCTTC,CASSFGRGNYGYTF
TRBV27,many,-,TRBJ2-7,12,TGTGCCAGCAGTTTCTTTGGGAACGAGCAGTACTTC,CASSFFGNEQYF
TRBV2,many,-,TRBJ2-3,12,TGTGCCAGCGTGGGGGGTAAAGATACGCAGTATTTT,CASVGGKDTQYF
TRBV20-1,many,TRBD2,TRBJ2-1,15,TGCAGTGCAGATCTTAGCGGGAGCTCATACAATGAGCAGTTCTTC,CSADLSGSSYNEQFF
TRBV3-1,many,-,TRBJ2-2,12,TGTGCCAGCAGCTTTAACACCGGGGAGCTGTTTTTT,CASSFNTGELFF
TRBV6-5,many,TRBD2,TRBJ2-7,16,TGTGCCAGCAGTTACCCGACTAGCGGGAGGGCCTACGAGCAGTACTTC,CASSYPTSGRAYEQYF
TRBV7-3,few,-,TRBJ2-7,13,TGTGCCAGCAGCCGTTATGACGGGGACGAGCAGTACTTC,CASSRYDGDEQYF
TRBV28,many,-,TRBJ2-1,13,TGTGCCAGCCTCCCCGGCTGGCCGAGTGAGCAGTTCTTC,CASLPGWPSEQFF
TRBV27,-,-,TRBJ2-7,14,TGTGCCAGCAGTTTCGTAAATAATTATAACGAGCAGTACTTC,CASSFVNNYNEQYF
TRBV7-8,-,TRBD2,TRBJ2-5,16,TGTGCCAGCAGCTTAGGGACTAGCGGGATGGGAGAGACCCAGTACTTC,CASSLGTSGMGETQYF
TRBV4-1,-,TRBD1,TRBJ1-5,15,TGCGCCAGCAGCCAAGATCGTACAGGGGGTCAGCCCCAGCATTTT,CASSQDRTGGQPQHF
TRBV28,many,-,TRBJ1-2,15,TGTGCCAGCGAGAATACGGAAACTGGGGTCCATGGCTACACCTTC,CASENTETGVHGYTF
TRBV11-2,many,-,TRBJ2-7,15,TGTGCCAGCAGCTTAGGGGACTTCCTCTCCTACGAGCAGTACTTC,CASSLGDFLSYEQYF
TRBV20-1,few,-,TRBJ1-1,20,TGCAGTGCTAGGTTCCGAAAGACGAGGGGCCCCCGGAATTTGAACACTGAAGCTTTCTTT,CSARFRKTRGPRNLNTEAFF
TRBV7-9,-,-,TRBJ2-3,14,TGTGCCAGCAGCTTAGAGGGAGTCTCCGATACGCAGTATTTT,CASSLEGVSDTQYF
TRBV24-1,-,TRBD1,TRBJ2-1,15,TGTGCCACCAGTGATGGGGGACAGGGTGGCGATGAGCAGTTCTTC,CATSDGGQGGDEQFF
TRBV3-1,many,-,TRBJ2-5,16,TGTGCCAGCAGCCAAAGATCGATCGGGACGGGGGAGACCCAGTACTTC,CASSQRSIGTGETQYF
TRBV27,many,-,TRBJ1-2,14,TGTGCCAGCAGTACCTTGACGAGTAACTATGGCTACACCTTC,CASSTLTSNYGYTF
TRBV20-1,many,-,TRBJ2-1,15,TGCAGTGCTCAGTCCGGGACCAAACCCTACAATGAGCAGTTCTTC,CSAQSGTKPYNEQFF
TRBV12-3/TRBV12-4,many,-,TRBJ1-2,16,TGTGCCAGCAGTTTAGCGTACCCGGGTTTTAACTATGGCTACACCTTC,CASSLAYPGFNYGYTF
TRBV6-1,-,-,TRBJ1-2,13,TGTGCCAGCAGAGTCGACGGATTATATGGCTACACCTTC,CASRVDGLYGYTF
TRBV2,many,-,TRBJ2-1,15,TGTGCCAGCAGTATTTTAGATTCAACCTACAATGAGCAGTTCTTC,CASSILDSTYNEQFF
TRBV6-2/TRBV6-3,many,-,TRBJ2-7,15,TGTGCCAGCAGCTCCCCCCCGGAGAGCTCCTACGAGCAGTACTTC,CASSSPPESSYEQYF
TRBV20-1,many,TRBD2,TRBJ2-7,14,TGCAGTGCCGACCGGGCGGGAGAGTTCTACGAGCAGTACTTC,CSADRAGEFYEQYF